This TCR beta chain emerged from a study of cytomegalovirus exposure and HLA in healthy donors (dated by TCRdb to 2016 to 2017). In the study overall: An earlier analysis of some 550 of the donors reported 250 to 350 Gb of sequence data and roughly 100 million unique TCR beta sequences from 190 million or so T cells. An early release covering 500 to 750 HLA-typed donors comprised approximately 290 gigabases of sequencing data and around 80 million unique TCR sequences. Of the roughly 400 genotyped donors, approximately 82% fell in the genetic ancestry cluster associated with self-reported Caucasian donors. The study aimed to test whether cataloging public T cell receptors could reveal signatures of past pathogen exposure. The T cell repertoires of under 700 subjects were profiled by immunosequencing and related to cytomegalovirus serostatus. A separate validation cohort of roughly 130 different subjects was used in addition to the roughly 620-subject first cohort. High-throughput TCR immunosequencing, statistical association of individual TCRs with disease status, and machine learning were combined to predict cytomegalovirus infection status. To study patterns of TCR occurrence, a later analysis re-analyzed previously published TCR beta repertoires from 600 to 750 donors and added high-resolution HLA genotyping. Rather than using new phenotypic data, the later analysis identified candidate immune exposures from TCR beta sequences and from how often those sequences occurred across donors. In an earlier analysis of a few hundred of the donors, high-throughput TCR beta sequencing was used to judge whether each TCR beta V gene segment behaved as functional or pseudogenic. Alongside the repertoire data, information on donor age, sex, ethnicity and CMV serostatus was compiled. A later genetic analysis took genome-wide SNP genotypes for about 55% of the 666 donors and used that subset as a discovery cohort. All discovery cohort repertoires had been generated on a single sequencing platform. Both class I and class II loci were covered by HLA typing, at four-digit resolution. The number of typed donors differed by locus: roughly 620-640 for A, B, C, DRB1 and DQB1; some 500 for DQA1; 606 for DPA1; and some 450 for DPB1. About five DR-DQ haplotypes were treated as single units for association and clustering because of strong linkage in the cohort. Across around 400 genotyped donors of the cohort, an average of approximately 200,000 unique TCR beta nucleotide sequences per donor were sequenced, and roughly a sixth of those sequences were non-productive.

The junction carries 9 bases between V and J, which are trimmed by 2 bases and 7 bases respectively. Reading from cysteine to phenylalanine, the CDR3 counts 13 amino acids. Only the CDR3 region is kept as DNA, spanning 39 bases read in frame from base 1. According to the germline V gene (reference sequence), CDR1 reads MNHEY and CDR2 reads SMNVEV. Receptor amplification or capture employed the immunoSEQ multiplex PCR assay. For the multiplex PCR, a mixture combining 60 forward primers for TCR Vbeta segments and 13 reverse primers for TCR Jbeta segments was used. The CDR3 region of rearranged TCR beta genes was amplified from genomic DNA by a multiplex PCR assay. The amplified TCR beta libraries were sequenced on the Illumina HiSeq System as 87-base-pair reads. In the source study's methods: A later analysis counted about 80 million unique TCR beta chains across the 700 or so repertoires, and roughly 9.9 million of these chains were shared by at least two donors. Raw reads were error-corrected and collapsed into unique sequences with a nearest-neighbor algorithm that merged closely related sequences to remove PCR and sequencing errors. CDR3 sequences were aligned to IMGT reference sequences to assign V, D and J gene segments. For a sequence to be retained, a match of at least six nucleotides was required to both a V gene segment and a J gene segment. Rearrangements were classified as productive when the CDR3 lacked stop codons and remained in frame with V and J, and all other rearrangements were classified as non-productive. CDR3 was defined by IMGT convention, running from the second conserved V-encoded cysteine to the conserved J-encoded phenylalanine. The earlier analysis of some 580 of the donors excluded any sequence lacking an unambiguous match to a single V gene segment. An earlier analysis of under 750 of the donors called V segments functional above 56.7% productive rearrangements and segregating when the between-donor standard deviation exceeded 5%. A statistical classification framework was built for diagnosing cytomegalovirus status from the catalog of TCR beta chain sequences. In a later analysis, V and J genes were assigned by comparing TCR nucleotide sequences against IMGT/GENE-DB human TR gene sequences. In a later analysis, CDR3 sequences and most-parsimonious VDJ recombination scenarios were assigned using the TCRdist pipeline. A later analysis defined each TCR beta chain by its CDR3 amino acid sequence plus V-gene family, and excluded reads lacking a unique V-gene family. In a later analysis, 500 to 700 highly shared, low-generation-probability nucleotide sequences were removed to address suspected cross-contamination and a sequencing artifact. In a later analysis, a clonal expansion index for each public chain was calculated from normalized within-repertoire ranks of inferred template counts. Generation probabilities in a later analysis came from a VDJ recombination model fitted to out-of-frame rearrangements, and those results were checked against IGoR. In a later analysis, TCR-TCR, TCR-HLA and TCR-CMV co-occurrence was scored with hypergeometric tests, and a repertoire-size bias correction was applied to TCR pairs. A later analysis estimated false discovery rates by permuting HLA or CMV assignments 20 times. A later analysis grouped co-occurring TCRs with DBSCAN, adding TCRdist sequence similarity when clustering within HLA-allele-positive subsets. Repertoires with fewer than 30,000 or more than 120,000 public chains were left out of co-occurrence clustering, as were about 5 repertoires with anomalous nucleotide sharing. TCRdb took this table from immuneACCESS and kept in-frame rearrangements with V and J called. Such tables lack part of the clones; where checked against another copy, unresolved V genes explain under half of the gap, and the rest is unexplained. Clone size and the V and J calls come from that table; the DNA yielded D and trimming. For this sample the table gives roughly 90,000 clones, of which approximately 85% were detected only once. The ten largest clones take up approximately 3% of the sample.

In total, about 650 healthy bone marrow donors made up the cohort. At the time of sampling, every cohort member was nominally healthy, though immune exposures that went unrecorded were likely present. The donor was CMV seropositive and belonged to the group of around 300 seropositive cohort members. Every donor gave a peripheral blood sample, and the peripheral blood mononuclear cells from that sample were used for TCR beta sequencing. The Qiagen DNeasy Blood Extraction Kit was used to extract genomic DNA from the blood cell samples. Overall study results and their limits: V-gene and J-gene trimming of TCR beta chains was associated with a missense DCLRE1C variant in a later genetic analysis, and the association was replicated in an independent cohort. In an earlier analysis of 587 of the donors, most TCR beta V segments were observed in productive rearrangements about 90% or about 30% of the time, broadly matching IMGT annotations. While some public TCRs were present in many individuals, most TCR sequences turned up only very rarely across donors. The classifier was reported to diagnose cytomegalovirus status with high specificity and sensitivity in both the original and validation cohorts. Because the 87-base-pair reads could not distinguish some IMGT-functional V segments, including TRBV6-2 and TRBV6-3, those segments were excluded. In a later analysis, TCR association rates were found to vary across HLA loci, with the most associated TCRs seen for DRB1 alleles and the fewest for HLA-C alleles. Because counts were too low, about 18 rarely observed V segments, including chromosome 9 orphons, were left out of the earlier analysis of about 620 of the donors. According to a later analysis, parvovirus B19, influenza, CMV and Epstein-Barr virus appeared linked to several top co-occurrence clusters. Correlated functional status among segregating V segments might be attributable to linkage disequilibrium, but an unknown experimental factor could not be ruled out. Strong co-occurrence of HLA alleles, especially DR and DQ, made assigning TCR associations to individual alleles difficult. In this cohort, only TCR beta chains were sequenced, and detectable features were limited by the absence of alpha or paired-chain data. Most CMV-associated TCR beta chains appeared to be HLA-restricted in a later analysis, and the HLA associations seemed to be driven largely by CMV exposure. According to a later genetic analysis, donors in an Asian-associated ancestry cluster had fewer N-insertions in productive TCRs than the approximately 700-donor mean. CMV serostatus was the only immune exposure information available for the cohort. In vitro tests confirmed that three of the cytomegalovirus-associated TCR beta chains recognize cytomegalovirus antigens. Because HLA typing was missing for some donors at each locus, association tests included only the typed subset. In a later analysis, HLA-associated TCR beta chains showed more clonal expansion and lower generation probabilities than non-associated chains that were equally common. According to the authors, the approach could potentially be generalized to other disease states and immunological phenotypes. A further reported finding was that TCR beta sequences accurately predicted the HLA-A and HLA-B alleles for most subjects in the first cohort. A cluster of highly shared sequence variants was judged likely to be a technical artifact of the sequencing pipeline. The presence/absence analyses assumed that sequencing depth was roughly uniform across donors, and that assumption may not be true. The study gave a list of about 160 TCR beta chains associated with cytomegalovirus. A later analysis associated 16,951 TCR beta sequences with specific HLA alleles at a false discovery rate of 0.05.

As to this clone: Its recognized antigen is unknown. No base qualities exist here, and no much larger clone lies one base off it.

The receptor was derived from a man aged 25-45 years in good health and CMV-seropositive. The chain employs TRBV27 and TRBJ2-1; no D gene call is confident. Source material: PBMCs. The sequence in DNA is TGTGCCAGCAGTTTAGGCTTGGTAAATGAGCAGTTCTTC. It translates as CASSLGLVNEQFF.